Below are 8 T cell receptor beta chains sequenced from a single sample in a study of CD8 T cells in Susac syndrome. RNA, at about 0.5 to 1 ug, was reverse transcribed with random hexamers. In TCRdb, the immunoSEQ multiplex PCR reads were re-called with MiXCR into one record per CDR3 protein. The sample consists of about 180,000 distinct CDR3 sequences, more than 90% of them appearing once. Sample: CD4+ T cells from PBMCs. The receptors originated from a human donor with multiple sclerosis.

This chain connects TRBV18 to TRBJ1-4, with D possibly being TRBD1 (5 bases). Germline CDR1 KGHSH, CDR2 LQKENI. The CDR3 covers 14 residues. V lost 2 bases and J lost 8, with 12 bases in between. CDR3 sequence (DNA): TGTGCCAGCTCACCAATTCGAGAGGGGGAAAAACTGTTTTTT. The encoded protein is CASSPIREGEKLFF.

This clonotype was picked up one time. The chain combines TRBV19 with TRBJ1-1, with D perhaps matching TRBD1 (5 bases). This CDR3 comprises 12 residues. The V gene lost 8 bases and the J gene lost 3 bases, with 10 bases spanning the gap. Germline V gene sequence: CDR1 LNHDA, CDR2 SQIVND (reference sequence). CDR3 coding DNA: TGTGCCAGTGGTCCAGGGTACACTGAAGCTTTCTTT. Translation gives CASGPGYTEAFF.

The chain couples TRBV9 to TRBJ2-7, with D possibly matching TRBD2 (6 bases). Germline V gene data show CDR1 as SGDLS and CDR2 as YYNGEE. The CDR3 totals 15 residues. Trimming pared 3 bases from V and 0 bases from J, leaving 13 bases between. This chain's CDR3 is CASSASGLDSYEQYF. CDR3 nucleotide sequence: TGTGCCAGCAGCGCATCGGGACTGGACTCCTACGAGCAGTACTTC.

The V call is TRBV2, the J call TRBJ2-5, with 11 bases that match TRBD2. CDR1 and CDR2 from the germline V gene are SNHLY and FYNNEI. CDR3 length: 13 residues. The J segment lost 7 bases and the V segment lost 7 bases, leaving 5 bases of the junction unmatched. DNA for the CDR3: TGTGCCAGCACCGACGGACTAGCGGGGACCCAGTACTTC. It is translated as CASTDGLAGTQYF.

This clonotype was counted once. The V and J genes are TRBV20-1 and TRBJ1-5; D uncertain. The CDR3 covers 13 residues. CDR1 and CDR2 from the germline V gene are DFQATT and SNEGSKA (reference sequence). The V end was cut by 5 bases, the J end by 4 bases, with 12 bases between. CDR3 protein: CSAGPGQNQPQHF. The DNA for the CDR3 is TGCAGTGCTGGCCCCGGCCAGAATCAGCCCCAGCATTTT.

This clonotype was seen just once. The V call is TRBV7-2, the J call TRBJ2-5; D unclear. This CDR3 has 12 residues. V was clipped by 5 bases and J by 4 bases, with 8 bases between them. Germline values: CDR1 SGHTA, CDR2 FQGNSA. CDR3 residues: CASSPEIETQYF. CDR3 DNA: TGTGCCAGCAGCCCAGAGATAGAGACCCAGTACTTC.

The chain employs TRBV3-1 and TRBJ2-4; 7 nucleotides agree with TRBD1. CDR3 length equals 17 residues. Germline V lookup: CDR1 LGHDT, CDR2 YNNKEL (reference sequence). After removal of 4 bases from V and 0 bases from J, the junction contained 9 bases not matched to a gene. Here the CDR3 DNA reads TGTGCCAGCAGCCCGGTCGCGACAGGGATAGCCAAAAACATTCAGTACTTC. It yields the protein CASSPVATGIAKNIQYF.

This sequence joins TRBV30 and TRBJ1-4; D is ambiguous. Deletions cut 3 bases from V and 0 bases from J, with 8 bases between. Germline CDR1 reads GTSNPN; CDR2 reads SVGIG (reference sequence). The CDR3 contains 14 residues. The CDR3 sequence: CAWSKVATNEKLFF. In DNA, the CDR3 is TGTGCCTGGAGCAAAGTTGCAACTAATGAAAAACTGTTTTTT.